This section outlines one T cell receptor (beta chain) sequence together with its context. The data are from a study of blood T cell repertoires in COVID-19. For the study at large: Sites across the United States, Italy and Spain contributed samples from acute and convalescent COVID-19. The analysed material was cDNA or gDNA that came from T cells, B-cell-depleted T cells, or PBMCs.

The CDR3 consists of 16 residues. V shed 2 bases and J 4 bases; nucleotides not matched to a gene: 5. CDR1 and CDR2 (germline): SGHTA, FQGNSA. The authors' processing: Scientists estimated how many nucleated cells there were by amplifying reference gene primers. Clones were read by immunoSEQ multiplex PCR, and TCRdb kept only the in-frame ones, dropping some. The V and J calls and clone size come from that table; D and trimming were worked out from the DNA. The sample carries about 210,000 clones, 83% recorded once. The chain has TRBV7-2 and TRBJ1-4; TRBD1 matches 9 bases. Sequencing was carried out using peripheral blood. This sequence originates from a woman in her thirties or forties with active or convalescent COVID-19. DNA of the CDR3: TGTGCCAGCAGCTTACTTTGGACAGGGGTTAATGAAAAACTGTTTTTT. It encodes CASSLLWTGVNEKLFF. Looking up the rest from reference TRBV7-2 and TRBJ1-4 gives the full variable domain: GAGVSQSPSNKVTEKGKDVELRCDPISGHTALYWYRQSLGQGLEFLIYFQGNSAPDKSGLPSDRFSAERTGGSVSTLTIQRTQQEDSAVYLCASSLLWTGVNEKLFFGSGTQLSVL.